These 27 T cell receptor beta chains originate from one sample sequenced in a study of cytomegalovirus exposure and HLA in healthy donors (TCRdb year 2017). Library creation used the immunoSEQ multiplex PCR assay. The multiplex PCR relied on a mix of 60 forward primers for TCR Vbeta segments and 13 reverse primers for TCR Jbeta segments. The immuneACCESS repertoire file appears here via TCRdb, limited to in-frame rearrangements. These files lack a portion of the clones; in checked studies, under half of the deficit traces to unresolved V genes, and the cause of the others is not known. The sample includes roughly 120,000 clones, with less than 85% observed a single time. Clones ranked in the top ten supply roughly 13% of the sample. Sequencing was done on a sample of PBMCs. The receptor source for this set is a man under 40 in good health and CMV-seropositive.

This clone has just a few counts. The chain has TRBV5-6 and TRBJ2-7, with 10 bases lining up with TRBD1. V was pared by 3 bases and J by 4 bases, with 4 bases of the junction left unmatched. Germline lookup yields CDR1 SGHDT and CDR2 YYEEEE. The CDR3 covers 14 residues. The CDR3 sequence is CASSWGQGIYEQYF. CDR3 coding DNA: TGTGCCAGCAGCTGGGGACAGGGGATATACGAGCAGTACTTC.

The rearrangement links TRBV9 to TRBJ2-7; tentatively, D is TRBD1 (5 bases). V gave up 0 bases and J gave up 2 bases, with 12 bases separating them. This CDR3 has 15 residues. CDR1 and CDR2 from the germline V gene are SGDLS and YYNGEE. CDR3 DNA sequence: TGTGCCAGCAGCGTAGAGGCAGGGCTAACCTACGAGCAGTACTTC. Its translation: CASSVEAGLTYEQYF.

The chain couples TRBV28 to TRBJ2-5, with D perhaps matching TRBD1 (6 bases). The J call may be in error: the DNA end matches TRBJ2-7 better. The germline V gene encodes CDR1 MDHEN and CDR2 SYDVKM. This CDR3 comprises 16 residues. CDR3 loop: CASSHNPGDISYEQYF. As DNA, the CDR3 is TGTGCCAGCAGCCATAACCCCGGGGACATCTCCTACGAGCAGTACTTC.

The chain couples TRBV15 to TRBJ1-5; D remains unclear. Germline assignment: CDR1 LNHNV and CDR2 YYDKDF (reference sequence). V was pared by 0 bases and J by 0 bases, with 15 bases between. The CDR3 runs 18 residues. The CDR3 region has the DNA TGTGCCACCAGCAGAGATAGGTCAGGATTTTATAGCAATCAGCCCCAGCATTTT. Translation: CATSRDRSGFYSNQPQHF.

The chain has TRBV4-1 and TRBJ1-2; no clear D. The CDR3 runs 15 residues. Germline V CDR1 and CDR2: MGHRA, YSYEKL. V shed 0 bases and J shed 3 bases, with 11 bases lying between them. In DNA form, the CDR3 reads TGCGCCAGCAGCCAAGATAAGGTCCGGGACTATGGCTACACCTTC. Its protein is CASSQDKVRDYGYTF.

The V gene is TRBV6-5, the J gene TRBJ2-7, with TRBD1 as a possible D gene (6 bases). The CDR3 is 14 amino acids. The germline CDR1 and CDR2 sequences are MNHEY and SVGAGI. The ends were cut back, 0 bases at V and 0 bases at J, with 6 bases in the middle. The CDR3 region is CASSYSGGSYEQYF. The CDR3 bases are TGTGCCAGCAGTTACTCAGGGGGCTCCTACGAGCAGTACTTC.

The chain joins TRBV30 to TRBJ1-1; tentative D call: TRBD1 (5 bases). The germline V and J ends were trimmed by 0 bases and 4 bases, with 9 bases remaining between them. CDR3 length: 13 residues. Germline V lookup: CDR1 GTSNPN, CDR2 SVGIG (reference sequence). CDR3 bases: TGTGCCTGGAGTGTTATAGGGGCCACTGAAGCTTTCTTT. Translation gives CAWSVIGATEAFF.

The chain carries TRBV7-7 and TRBJ2-1; D possibly corresponds to TRBD2 (7 bases). Looked up from germline, CDR1 is SSHAT and CDR2 is FNYEAQ (reference sequence). This CDR3 spans 13 amino acids. Trimming took 4 bases from V and 5 from J, leaving 9 bases between them. Here the CDR3 DNA reads TGTGCCAGCAGCTCGGGGGGCAACAATGAGCAGTTCTTC. Translated: CASSSGGNNEQFF.

The V gene is TRBV5-4, the J gene TRBJ2-7; 7 nucleotides match TRBD2. The germline V gene has CDR1 SGHNT and CDR2 YYREEE (reference sequence). This CDR3 comprises 17 residues. The junction had 9 bases not matched to a gene; V was cut back by 0 bases and J by 0 bases. CDR3 amino acids: CASSLANSGYDSYEQYF. DNA for the CDR3: TGTGCCAGCAGCTTGGCCAATAGCGGGTACGACTCCTACGAGCAGTACTTC.

The chain carries TRBV4-2 and TRBJ2-1; TRBD2 aligns across 11 bases. Trimming at V came to 1 base and at J to 5 bases, leaving 7 bases not matched to a gene. CDR3 length: 17 amino acids. Per the germline V gene, CDR1 is LGHNA and CDR2 is YNFKEQ. CDR3 residues: CASSQGPLAGGNNEQFF. CDR3 sequence (DNA): TGTGCCAGCAGCCAAGGCCCTCTAGCGGGGGGAAACAATGAGCAGTTCTTC.

This rearrangement joins TRBV6-5 to TRBJ1-6, with D perhaps TRBD1 (5 bases). V dropped 2 bases and J dropped 9 bases, with 11 bases sitting between them. Per the germline V gene, CDR1 is MNHEY and CDR2 is SVGAGI. The CDR3 is 14 amino acids. The CDR3 region is CASSYGQGGSPLHF. For the CDR3, the DNA is TGTGCCAGCAGTTACGGCCAGGGCGGTTCACCCCTCCACTTT.

Written as DNA, the CDR3 is TGTGCCAGCAGCTTCCCTCGACTAGCGGGGGTAAGCGAGCAGTACTTC. Translated: CASSFPRLAGVSEQYF. The V and J genes are TRBV11-2 and TRBJ2-7; 12 bases agree with TRBD2. Germline lookup yields CDR1 SGHAT and CDR2 FQNNGV. Trimming cost V 3 bases and J 6 bases; bases outside gene matches: 9. The CDR3 consists of 16 residues.

This clone has a handful of counts. The rearrangement links TRBV4-3 to TRBJ1-4; D ambiguous. V was pared by 1 base and J by 6 bases, with 12 bases between. Germline CDR1 reads LGHNA; CDR2 reads YSLEER. This CDR3 spans 15 amino acids. The CDR3 loop is CASSQGKSPYEKLFF. The CDR3 coding sequence is TGCGCCAGCAGCCAAGGAAAGAGCCCTTATGAAAAACTGTTTTTT.

This clone was counted once. The rearrangement joins TRBV15 to TRBJ2-5; TRBD2 agrees at 10 bases. CDR3 size: 17 residues. After removal of 3 bases from V and 5 bases from J, the junction contained 12 bases not matched to a gene. Germline CDR1 is LNHNV and CDR2 is YYDKDF (reference sequence). The CDR3 protein is CATSRMGSGGEGETQYF. CDR3 coding DNA: TGTGCCACCAGCAGGATGGGCAGCGGGGGGGAGGGGGAGACCCAGTACTTC.

The chain employs TRBV11-2 and TRBJ2-7, with 8 bases matching TRBD1. With V trimmed by 5 bases and J by 5 bases, 14 bases remained unmatched. This CDR3 spans 16 amino acids. The germline V gene has CDR1 SGHAT and CDR2 FQNNGV. The CDR3 is CASSPGRQGTYHEQYF. For the CDR3, the DNA is TGTGCCAGCAGCCCGGGCCGACAGGGGACCTACCACGAGCAGTACTTC. Variable domain in full (rest from reference TRBV11-2 and TRBJ2-7): EAGVAQSPRYKIIEKRQSVAFWCNPISGHATLYWYQQILGQGPKLLIQFQNNGVVDDSQLPKDRFSAERLKGVDSTLKIQPAKLEDSAVYLCASSPGRQGTYHEQYFGPGTRLTVT.

The chain carries TRBV7-9 and TRBJ1-4, with 10 bases lining up with TRBD1. J gave up 8 bases and V 5 bases, and 8 bases lay outside the gene matches. Germline-derived CDR1 and CDR2 are SEHNR and FQNEAQ (reference sequence). There are 15 residues in the CDR3. CDR3 DNA sequence: TGTGCCAGCAGCCCGACAGGGGGCGGAGAAGAAAAACTGTTTTTT. Protein product: CASSPTGGGEEKLFF.

J is TRBJ2-3 and V is TRBV7-9; D ambiguous. The V end lost 5 bases, the J end lost 8 bases, and 26 bases lay between the germline ends. CDR3 length equals 17 residues. CDR1 SEHNR and CDR2 FQNEAQ come from the germline V gene (reference sequence). Here the CDR3 DNA reads TGTGCCAGCAGCACCCGGCGGATTACACAACCCCCAGCTACGCAGTATTTT. Translating it yields CASSTRRITQPPATQYF.

A few counts support this clone. V is TRBV28 and J is TRBJ2-5, with D perhaps matching TRBD2 (7 bases). Between the trimmed V and J ends, which lost 8 bases and 5 bases, there was a span of 15 bases. CDR1 and CDR2 (germline): MDHEN, SYDVKM. The CDR3 totals 13 residues. CDR3 DNA: TGTGCCAGCTACAGGGTGCGGGGGGAGACCCAGTACTTC. Encoded protein: CASYRVRGETQYF.

The chain links TRBV7-9 to TRBJ1-1; perhaps TRBD1 as D (6 bases). CDR1 and CDR2 from the germline V gene are SEHNR and FQNEAQ (reference sequence). Trimming left V 2 bases short and J 0 bases short, with 7 bases between. The CDR3 loop spans 14 amino acids. The CDR3 loop reads CASSLQGMNTEAFF. CDR3 DNA sequence: TGTGCCAGCAGCTTACAGGGGATGAACACTGAAGCTTTCTTT. Supplemented by reference TRBV7-9 and TRBJ1-1, the full variable domain reads DTGVSQNPRHKITKRGQNVTFRCDPISEHNRLYWYRQTLGQGPEFLTYFQNEAQLEKSRLLSDRFSAERPKGSFSTLEIQRTEQGDSAMYLCASSLQGMNTEAFFGQGTRLTVV.

This clone was counted a few times. The chain is built from TRBV29-1 and TRBJ1-1, with D unclear. Trimming removed 5 bases from V and 1 base from J, with 5 bases in between. Looked up from germline, CDR1 is SQVTM and CDR2 is ANQGSEA. This CDR3 spans 11 amino acids. CDR3 sequence reads: CSVNRNTEAFF. The CDR3 coding sequence is TGCAGCGTTAATAGGAACACTGAAGCTTTCTTT.

J is TRBJ2-7 and V is TRBV4-3; 7 nucleotides line up with TRBD1. V trimming: 4 bases; J trimming: 2 bases; junction bases outside the gene matches: 20. The germline V gene encodes CDR1 LGHNA and CDR2 YSLEER. The CDR3 is 19 amino acids. CDR3 residues: CASSPKLPGQRNGTYEQYF. The DNA for the CDR3 is TGCGCCAGCAGCCCGAAGCTTCCGGGACAGAGAAACGGTACCTACGAGCAGTACTTC.

The chain links TRBV19 to TRBJ2-7; D perhaps matches TRBD1 (6 bases). V dropped 4 bases and J dropped 0 bases, with 13 bases sitting between them. This CDR3 region has 15 residues. CDR1 LNHDA and CDR2 SQIVND come from the germline V gene (reference sequence). The CDR3 loop is CASSTAGTRSYEQYF. DNA of the CDR3: TGTGCCAGTAGTACTGCCGGGACACGCTCCTACGAGCAGTACTTC.

This clone has only one observation. The chain recombines TRBV4-3 with TRBJ2-7; no definite D call. CDR1 and CDR2 (germline): LGHNA, YSLEER. This CDR3 contains 15 residues. V lost 1 base, J lost 5 bases, and 15 bases lay in between. The CDR3 here is CASSQGALPLDEQYF. DNA for the CDR3: TGCGCCAGCAGCCAAGGGGCGCTGCCTCTGGACGAGCAGTACTTC.

The CDR3 region is CASSPRGRRNTGELFF. The CDR3 DNA sequence: TGCGCCAGCAGCCCCAGGGGGCGACGGAACACCGGGGAGCTGTTTTTT. The rearrangement uses TRBV4-1 and TRBJ2-2; 8 bases map to TRBD1. The CDR3 length is 16 residues. Trimming took 4 bases from V and 1 from J; bases not matched to a gene: 5. Germline loops: CDR1 MGHRA, CDR2 YSYEKL.

The chain joins TRBV30 to TRBJ2-1, with 15 bases aligning to TRBD2. Germline loops: CDR1 GTSNPN, CDR2 SVGIG (reference sequence). Unmatched junction bases numbered 7, after V lost 3 bases and J lost 10 bases. CDR3 length: 15 amino acids. CDR3 sequence: CAWSHGLAGGQEQFF. CDR3 DNA: TGTGCCTGGAGCCATGGACTAGCGGGGGGGCAAGAGCAGTTCTTC.

V and J are TRBV5-1 and TRBJ1-2; D is unclear. CDR1 is SGHRS, CDR2 YFSETQ, per germline. The CDR3 consists of 15 residues. V lost 2 bases and J lost 0, with 11 bases in between. The CDR3 spells CASSFKEAANYGYTF. Written as DNA, the CDR3 is TGCGCCAGCAGCTTCAAGGAGGCCGCTAACTATGGCTACACCTTC.

Only one count was recorded for this clone. The gene calls are TRBV7-2 and TRBJ2-7, with 8 bases that match TRBD1. Germline V gene data show CDR1 as SGHTA and CDR2 as FQGNSA. The V gene end was trimmed by 1 base and the J gene end by 7 bases; junction bases not matched to a gene: 3. The CDR3 has 13 residues. CDR3 coding DNA: TGTGCCAGCAGCTTAGGGACAGGGCGGGAGCAGTACTTC. Translation gives CASSLGTGREQYF.